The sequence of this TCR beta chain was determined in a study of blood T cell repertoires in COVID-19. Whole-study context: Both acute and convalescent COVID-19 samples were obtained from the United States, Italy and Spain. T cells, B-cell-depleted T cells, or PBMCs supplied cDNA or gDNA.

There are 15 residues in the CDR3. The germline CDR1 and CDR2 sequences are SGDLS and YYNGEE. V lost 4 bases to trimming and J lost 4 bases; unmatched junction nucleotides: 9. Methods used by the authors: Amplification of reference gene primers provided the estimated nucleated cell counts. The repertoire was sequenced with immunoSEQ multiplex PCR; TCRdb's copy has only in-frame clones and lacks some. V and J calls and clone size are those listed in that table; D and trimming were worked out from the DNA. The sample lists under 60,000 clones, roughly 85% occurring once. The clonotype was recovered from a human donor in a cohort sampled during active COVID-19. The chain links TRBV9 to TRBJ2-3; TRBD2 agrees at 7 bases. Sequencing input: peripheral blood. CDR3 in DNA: TGTGCCAGCAGCAACGGTGGACTAGTTTCAGATACGCAGTATTTT. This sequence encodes CASSNGGLVSDTQYF.